This entry is about one T cell receptor beta chain. Investigators sought sequencing depths of between 1 in 200,000 and 1 in 1 million T cells. The method was immunoSEQ multiplex PCR; TCRdb's version includes in-frame clones alone and lacks a portion of them. Among 200,000 to 250,000 clones listed, 70% were seen once. This sample was included in a study of cytotoxic CD8 clonotypes in ibrutinib-treated CLL. Overall study context: There were 11 relapsed/refractory patients and around 15 treatment-naive patients, and fewer than 18 were IGHV unmutated.

Germline V lookup: CDR1 SGHTA, CDR2 FQGNSA. The CDR3 is 13 residues long. The J gene is TRBJ1-3, the V gene TRBV7-2; D call uncertain. The clonotype comes from a human donor with chronic lymphocytic leukemia. The material was PBMCs, obtained after 12 months of ibrutinib treatment. The CDR3 coding sequence is TGTGCTACGAAGACCGGTTCTGGAAACACCATATATTTT. The encoded protein is CATKTGSGNTIYF.